Below, 21 T cell receptor beta chains from the same sample are listed, as sequenced in a study of graft-versus-host responses after intestinal transplantation. Graft material was processed, releasing intraepithelial and lamina propria lymphocytes. Produced via immunoSEQ multiplex PCR; TCRdb's table is partial and in-frame only. The sample carries several thousand clones, 69% recorded once. Sequencing was performed on ileum tissue, taken roughly 300 days after intestinal transplant. These receptors were collected from a human patient who received an intestinal transplant, so some T cells may come from the graft donor.

The chain combines TRBV7-2 with TRBJ2-7, with 8 bases lining up with TRBD1. CDR1 is SGHTA and CDR2 is FQGNSA in the germline V gene. This CDR3 is built from 14 residues. With 5 bases clipped from V and 2 bases from J, the junction kept 5 bases outside the gene matches. DNA of the CDR3: TGTGCCAGCAGCCGATCGACAGGGGCCTACGAGCAGTACTTC. Protein sequence: CASSRSTGAYEQYF.

This clone has just a few counts. The chain has TRBV27 and TRBJ2-7; D is ambiguous. The CDR3 runs to 13 residues. Germline V gene data show CDR1 as MNHEY and CDR2 as SMNVEV (reference sequence). V lost 4 bases to trimming and J lost 3 bases, with 10 bases between them. The CDR3 DNA reads as TGTGCCAGCAGTTCACCCCCAGGCTACGAGCAGTACTTC. It is translated as CASSSPPGYEQYF.

This chain connects TRBV28 to TRBJ2-5, with a possible D match to TRBD1 (6 bases). This CDR3 is 14 amino acids long. The V and J ends lost 2 bases and 4 bases respectively, with 11 bases between them. Per the germline V gene, CDR1 is MDHEN and CDR2 is SYDVKM. The CDR3, as DNA: TGTGCCAGCAGTTTAAGCAGGGGTCCAGAGACCCAGTACTTC. Protein product: CASSLSRGPETQYF.

The rearrangement joins TRBV9 to TRBJ2-5; TRBD1 or TRBD2 may be the D gene (6 bases each). The germline V gene encodes CDR1 SGDLS and CDR2 YYNGEE. The V end lost 3 bases, the J end lost 4 bases, and 19 bases lay between the germline ends. This CDR3 contains 16 residues. CDR3: CASSATGTREAETQYF. The CDR3 nucleotides are TGTGCCAGCAGCGCTACCGGGACAAGGGAGGCAGAGACCCAGTACTTC. Complete variable domain (other parts from reference TRBV9 and TRBJ2-5): DSGVTQTPKHLITATGQRVTLRCSPRSGDLSVYWYQQSLDQGLQFLIQYYNGEERAKGNILERFSAQQFPDLHSELNLSSLELGDSALYFCASSATGTREAETQYFGPGTRLLVL.

This chain joins TRBV18 and TRBJ2-3, with 10 nucleotides matching TRBD1. The CDR3 has 14 amino acids. The germline CDR1 and CDR2 sequences are KGHSH and LQKENI. V dropped 3 bases and J dropped 7; count of bases not matched to a gene: 4. Here the CDR3 DNA reads TGTGCCAGCTCACCCGACAGGGGGCGAAATACGCAGTATTTT. It specifies CASSPDRGRNTQYF.

Only one count was recorded for this clone. The J gene is TRBJ2-7, the V gene TRBV10-3, with TRBD1 matching 9 bases. The germline V gene encodes CDR1 ENHRY and CDR2 SYGVKD. V shed 4 bases and J 2 bases; nucleotides not matched to a gene: 0. This CDR3 comprises 13 residues. As DNA, the CDR3 is TGTGCCATCAGTGGGGACAGGGCCTACGAGCAGTACTTC. Amino acid sequence: CAISGDRAYEQYF.

This chain links TRBV15 with TRBJ2-1, with 10 bases identical to TRBD2. The V gene's germline CDR1 is LNHNV and CDR2 YYDKDF (reference sequence). The trim removed 8 bases at V and 2 bases at J, leaving 6 bases unmatched. This CDR3 has 15 amino acids. The CDR3 protein is CATRGGTSAYNEQFF. The CDR3 DNA is TGTGCCACCCGGGGCGGGACTAGCGCCTACAATGAGCAGTTCTTC.

This clone is a singleton in its sample. The chain has TRBV7-4 and TRBJ1-2, with 7 bases that match TRBD1. The germline V gene has CDR1 SGHVT and CDR2 SQSDAQ. Trimming removed 5 bases from V and 2 bases from J; junction bases left unmatched: 17. The CDR3 runs to 18 residues. The CDR3, as DNA: TGTGCCAGCAGCCCAATAGGACCCCCTGACAGGGTAAACTATGGCTACACCTTC. This encodes CASSPIGPPDRVNYGYTF.

This clone was picked up a small number of times. The rearrangement joins TRBV28 to TRBJ2-7; TRBD2 might be the D (5 bases). The CDR3 loop spans 12 amino acids. The V end was cut by 8 bases, the J end by 2 bases, with 10 bases between. The germline gives CDR1 MDHEN, CDR2 SYDVKM. In DNA, the CDR3 is TGTGCCAGCCGTAGAGGGACCTACGAGCAGTACTTC. It specifies CASRRGTYEQYF.

The chain combines TRBV19 with TRBJ2-1; 11 bases line up with TRBD2. The CDR3 spans 16 residues. Looked up from germline, CDR1 is LNHDA and CDR2 is SQIVND (reference sequence). Trimming at V came to 4 bases and at J to 8 bases, leaving 10 bases not matched to a gene. CDR3 nucleotide sequence: TGTGCCAGTAGTACAGACCTAGCGGGAGGAAGCGATGAGCAGTTCTTC. It translates to CASSTDLAGGSDEQFF.

The J gene is TRBJ1-2, the V gene TRBV6-1, with 12 bases aligning to TRBD1. CDR1 is MNHNS and CDR2 is SASEGT in the germline V gene. The CDR3 extends over 15 amino acids. Unmatched junction bases numbered 5, after V lost 4 bases and J lost 5 bases. The CDR3 nucleotides are TGTGCCAGCAGTGGTGCGGGACAGGGGGCGTATGGCTACACCTTC. Residues: CASSGAGQGAYGYTF.

The table lists this clone with a few counts. As DNA, the CDR3 is TGTGCCAGCAGCTTTCCGGAAGGCTCCTACGAGCAGTACTTC. Encoded protein: CASSFPEGSYEQYF. V is TRBV5-6 and J is TRBJ2-7; the D is unclear. The CDR3 totals 14 residues. The ends were cut back, 2 bases at V and 0 bases at J, with 9 bases in the middle. Germline CDR1 SGHDT, CDR2 YYEEEE.

The chain has TRBV7-2 and TRBJ2-5; perhaps TRBD2 as D (6 bases). V lost 3 bases and J lost 1, with 9 bases in between. This CDR3 is built from 14 residues. The germline CDR1 and CDR2 sequences are SGHTA and FQGNSA. The CDR3 is CASSFQRVQETQYF. The CDR3 nucleotides read TGTGCCAGCAGCTTCCAGCGGGTCCAAGAGACCCAGTACTTC.

The gene calls are TRBV7-9 and TRBJ1-2, with unresolved D. V was trimmed by 5 bases and J by 2 bases, leaving 0 bases between them. The CDR3 has 10 amino acids. CDR1 is SEHNR and CDR2 is FQNEAQ in the germline V gene (reference sequence). The CDR3 DNA follows: TGTGCCAGCAGCAACTATGGCTACACCTTC. Protein: CASSNYGYTF.

To note about this clone: A read error may account for a junction end that differs from germline. The chain uses TRBV5-3 and TRBJ2-2; D unclear. TRBV5-3 is flagged as an ORF with uncertain function. The CDR3 totals 13 residues. DNA of the CDR3: TGTGCCAGCAGCTTTCTTGGCACCGGGGAGCTGTTTTTT. Amino acids: CASSFLGTGELFF.

This chain joins TRBV28 and TRBJ1-1; D gene uncertain. There are 12 residues in the CDR3. V dropped 2 bases and J dropped 1 base, with 2 bases sitting between them. Per germline, CDR1 MDHEN and CDR2 SYDVKM. CDR3 sequence (DNA): TGTGCCAGCAGTTTACAGAACACTGAAGCTTTCTTT. This sequence encodes CASSLQNTEAFF.

This chain joins TRBV19 and TRBJ1-2, with D unclear. Trimming pared 0 bases from V and 1 base from J, leaving 6 bases between. The V gene's germline CDR1 is LNHDA and CDR2 SQIVND (reference sequence). This CDR3 region has 14 residues. DNA of the CDR3: TGTGCCAGTAGTATAGAGGAGGATAACTATGGCTACACCTTC. Its translation: CASSIEEDNYGYTF. The full variable domain, with the rest looked up from reference TRBV19 and TRBJ1-2, is DGGITQSPKYLFRKEGQNVTLSCEQNLNHDAMYWYRQDPGQGLRLIYYSQIVNDFQKGDIAEGYSVSREKKESFPLTVTSAQKNPTAFYLCASSIEEDNYGYTFGSGTRLTVV.

The genes are TRBV25-1 and TRBJ2-1; possibly TRBD1 for D (7 bases). Germline V CDR1 and CDR2: MGHDK, SYGVNS. The CDR3 is made up of 14 amino acids. The V end lost 3 bases, the J end lost 5 bases, and 11 bases lay between the germline ends. The CDR3 DNA sequence: TGTGCCAGCAGTGAGCGGGACAGCGACAATGAGCAGTTCTTC. The encoded protein is CASSERDSDNEQFF. Drawing the rest from reference TRBV25-1 and TRBJ2-1, the complete variable domain is EADIYQTPRYLVIGTGKKITLECSQTMGHDKMYWYQQDPGMELHLIHYSYGVNSTEKGDLSSESTVSRIRTEHFPLTLESARPSHTSQYLCASSERDSDNEQFFGPGTRLTVL.

Relative to its sample, this clone is medium-sized. The chain combines TRBV2 with TRBJ2-7; perhaps TRBD1 as D (6 bases). This CDR3 region has 13 residues. Trimming removed 5 bases from V and 3 bases from J, with 11 bases in between. The germline V gene has CDR1 SNHLY and CDR2 FYNNEI. The CDR3 coding sequence is TGTGCCAGCAGTCGACAGGTCCTCTACGAGCAGTACTTC. Encoded protein: CASSRQVLYEQYF.

The DNA of the CDR3 is TGTGCCTGGAGTAGGGGTTTAGGGAGCTCTGGGGCCAACGTCCTGACTTTC. Residues: CAWSRGLGSSGANVLTF. The V gene is TRBV30, the J gene TRBJ2-6, with D tentatively TRBD1 or TRBD2 (5 bases each). Germline CDR1 and CDR2: GTSNPN and SVGIG (reference sequence). With 2 bases removed from V and 0 bases from J, the gap between germline ends came to 14 bases. The CDR3 runs 17 residues.

The J gene is TRBJ1-4, the V gene TRBV5-1, with D maybe TRBD1 (5 bases). This CDR3 has 15 residues. Trimming took 2 bases from V and 4 from J, leaving 12 bases between them. The germline V gene has CDR1 SGHRS and CDR2 YFSETQ. CDR3 sequence: CASSLTGLNNEKLFF. DNA for the CDR3: TGCGCCAGCAGCTTAACGGGGCTTAATAATGAAAAACTGTTTTTT.